This passage covers 26 T cell receptor beta chains from one sample sequenced in a study of T-cell memory formation after mild COVID-19. TCRdb used MiXCR to reprocess the 5' RACE reads, holding one entry per CDR3 protein. Of some 490,000 distinct CDR3 sequences in the sample, 15% to 20% were seen once. The sequencing sample was made of PBMCs or a T cell subset sorted from them (not recorded which). The receptors were gathered from an adult woman who had mild COVID-19 (a few samples of this study predate the infection). Cell type and time point are not known.

V and J are TRBV5-5 and TRBJ2-3, with 7 positions matching TRBD2. Losses at the gene ends were 0 bases for V and 14 bases for J; bases not matched to a gene: 6. This CDR3 contains 12 residues. Germline values: CDR1 SGHKS, CDR2 YYEKEE (reference sequence). Here the CDR3 reads CASSLGAGVWYF. DNA for the CDR3: TGTGCCAGCAGCTTGGGGGCGGGAGTGTGGTATTTT. The full variable domain, in which reference TRBV5-5 and TRBJ2-3 provide the parts outside the CDR3, is DAGVTQSPTHLIKTRGQQVTLRCSPISGHKSVSWYQQVLGQGPQFIFQYYEKEERGRGNFPDRFSARQFPNYSSELNVNALLLGDSALYLCASSLGAGVWYFGPGTRLTVL.

This clonotype appeared a few times. The chain carries TRBV7-2 and TRBJ2-2, with TRBD2 matching over 11 bases. CDR1 is SGHTA, CDR2 FQGNSA, per germline. The CDR3 is 17 amino acids. The V gene end was trimmed by 5 bases and the J gene end by 5 bases; junction bases not matched to a gene: 10. Here the CDR3 DNA reads TGTGCCAGCAGCCCCCAACTAGCGGGGGTGGTGACCGGGGAGCTGTTTTTT. Its translation: CASSPQLAGVVTGELFF.

This clonotype was detected only once. The chain combines TRBV19 with TRBJ1-1, with D maybe TRBD1 (5 bases). V lost 5 bases and J lost 5, with 9 bases in between. The CDR3 spans 12 residues. CDR1 LNHDA and CDR2 SQIVND come from the germline V gene (reference sequence). The CDR3 loop is CASSRGRTEAFF. In DNA form, the CDR3 reads TGTGCCAGTAGTCGGGGGAGGACTGAAGCTTTCTTT.

The V gene is TRBV28, the J gene TRBJ2-2; D is ambiguous. Germline V gene lookup returns CDR1 MDHEN and CDR2 SYDVKM. The CDR3 loop spans 11 amino acids. Trimming took off 7 bases at V and 7 bases at J, with 7 bases between the two ends. The CDR3 nucleotides are TGTGCCAGCATTTCAGTCGGGGAGCTGTTTTTT. The encoded protein is CASISVGELFF.

This clonotype showed up just a few times. The gene calls are TRBV2 and TRBJ2-1; 8 nucleotides match TRBD2. In germline, CDR1 is SNHLY, CDR2 FYNNEI. V was clipped by 4 bases and J by 0 bases; unmatched bases: 5. The CDR3 is made up of 16 amino acids. This CDR3 is CASSAIAGSSYNEQFF. As DNA, the CDR3 is TGTGCCAGCAGTGCTATAGCGGGGAGCTCCTACAATGAGCAGTTCTTC.

A few counts support this clonotype. The J gene is TRBJ1-1, the V gene TRBV7-2; no clear D gene. The ends were cut back, 5 bases at V and 0 bases at J, with 10 bases in the middle. The CDR3 loop spans 14 amino acids. Germline lookup yields CDR1 SGHTA and CDR2 FQGNSA. The CDR3 nucleotides read TGTGCCAGCAGCCTACGATACATGAACACTGAAGCTTTCTTT. As protein: CASSLRYMNTEAFF.

The rearrangement joins TRBV20-1 to TRBJ2-1; possibly TRBD2 for D (6 bases). Germline CDR1 is DFQATT and CDR2 is SNEGSKA (reference sequence). The CDR3 has 16 residues. Trimming took 1 base from V and 3 from J, leaving 16 bases between them. For the CDR3, the DNA is TGCAGTGCTAGAGTCTCTTGGCGGGAAGTCTACAATGAGCAGTTCTTC. Residues: CSARVSWREVYNEQFF.

V gene TRBV18 combines with J gene TRBJ1-1, with D tentatively TRBD1 (6 bases). Germline CDR1 reads KGHSH; CDR2 reads LQKENI. The V end lost 2 bases, the J end lost 1 base, and 11 bases lay between the germline ends. The CDR3 totals 15 residues. The CDR3, as DNA: TGTGCCAGCTCACCAACCGGACAGCCGAACACTGAAGCTTTCTTT. Its translation: CASSPTGQPNTEAFF.

There are a few counts of this clonotype. The rearrangement links TRBV3-1 to TRBJ2-5, with D possibly being TRBD2 (5 bases). This CDR3 is built from 15 residues. Germline V lookup: CDR1 LGHDT, CDR2 YNNKEL (reference sequence). The germline V and J ends were trimmed by 1 base and 5 bases, with 14 bases remaining between them. The CDR3 is CASSQVIGDVETQYF. CDR3 DNA sequence: TGTGCCAGCAGCCAAGTGATCGGGGATGTGGAGACCCAGTACTTC.

This clonotype was counted between two and nine times. This chain links TRBV20-1 with TRBJ2-2; 8 bases are shared with TRBD2. The CDR3 has 17 residues. Germline V CDR1 and CDR2: DFQATT, SNEGSKA (reference sequence). With 7 bases clipped from V and 4 bases from J, the junction kept 17 bases outside the gene matches. This CDR3 reads CSVETSVHGQVTGELFF. The DNA for the CDR3 is TGCAGTGTGGAGACTAGCGTTCACGGGCAGGTCACCGGGGAGCTGTTTTTT.

This clonotype showed up many times. This chain connects TRBV2 to TRBJ2-5, with D maybe TRBD2 (5 bases). This CDR3 spans 16 amino acids. Germline V gives CDR1 SNHLY, CDR2 FYNNEI. The V gene lost 3 bases and the J gene lost 9 bases, with 23 bases spanning the gap. The CDR3 DNA reads TGTGCCAGCAGTGAGGCATTAGCGACCCCGGTAGGAGCCCAGTACTTC. Translation gives CASSEALATPVGAQYF.

The chain has TRBV24-1 and TRBJ1-2; tentative D call: TRBD1 (5 bases). CDR1 and CDR2 (germline): KGHDR, SFDVKD. The CDR3 is 13 residues long. V was clipped by 5 bases and J by 2 bases, with 8 bases between them. DNA for the CDR3: TGTGCCACCAGTGGGGCAGGGAACTATGGCTACACCTTC. Translated: CATSGAGNYGYTF.

This clonotype was detected a few times. The V and J genes are TRBV5-1 and TRBJ2-5; D not resolved. This CDR3 contains 14 residues. Looked up from germline, CDR1 is SGHRS and CDR2 is YFSETQ. The V end lost 1 base, the J end lost 5 bases, and 12 bases lay between the germline ends. The CDR3 spells CASSLYGPEETQYF. CDR3 sequence (DNA): TGCGCCAGCAGCTTGTACGGGCCAGAGGAGACCCAGTACTTC.

CDR3 nucleotide sequence: TGTGCCACCTATCCCGGGACAGGACCGAACACTGAAGCTTTCTTT. Translating it yields CATYPGTGPNTEAFF. The rearrangement links TRBV15 to TRBJ1-1; 8 nucleotides match TRBD1. The CDR3 extends over 15 amino acids. The ends lost 8 bases at V and 1 base at J; junction bases unmatched: 9. The V gene's germline CDR1 is LNHNV and CDR2 YYDKDF (reference sequence).

The chain couples TRBV30 to TRBJ1-1; perhaps TRBD1 as D (6 bases). This CDR3 spans 13 amino acids. The germline V gene encodes CDR1 GTSNPN and CDR2 SVGIG (reference sequence). Trimming cost V 3 bases and J 4 bases, with 12 bases left between them. The CDR3 loop reads CAWSRTGITEAFF. CDR3 sequence (DNA): TGTGCCTGGAGCCGTACAGGGATCACTGAAGCTTTCTTT.

The table lists this clonotype with a few counts. V usage is TRBV5-1 and J usage is TRBJ1-1, with TRBD1 identical over 8 bases. Germline V lookup: CDR1 SGHRS, CDR2 YFSETQ. The J segment lost 6 bases and the V segment lost 5 bases, leaving 9 bases of the junction unmatched. This CDR3 has 14 amino acids. The CDR3 DNA follows: TGCGCCAGCAGTAAGGACAGGGTTGGAGCTGAAGCTTTCTTT. Encoded protein: CASSKDRVGAEAFF. Full variable domain (remainder filled in from reference TRBV5-1 and TRBJ1-1): KAGVTQTPRYLIKTRGQQVTLSCSPISGHRSVSWYQQTPGQGLQFLFEYFSETQRNKGNFPGRFSGRQFSNSRSEMNVSTLELGDSALYLCASSKDRVGAEAFFGQGTRLTVV.

In this sample, this clonotype turned up a few times. V and J are TRBV5-1 and TRBJ1-2, with D maybe TRBD1 (5 bases). Germline V gene sequence: CDR1 SGHRS, CDR2 YFSETQ. The CDR3 covers 14 residues. Deletions cut 5 bases from V and 6 bases from J, with 17 bases between. The CDR3 loop is CASRAPGFFDGYTF. CDR3 nucleotide sequence: TGCGCCAGCAGGGCCCCAGGGTTCTTCGATGGCTACACCTTC.

This clonotype was counted only a few times. The V and J genes are TRBV5-1 and TRBJ2-4; D is ambiguous. V was clipped by 3 bases and J by 0 bases, with 10 bases between them. This CDR3 spans 15 amino acids. CDR1 and CDR2 from the germline V gene are SGHRS and YFSETQ. The CDR3 is CASSSPDLAKNIQYF. CDR3 nucleotide sequence: TGCGCCAGCAGCTCCCCCGATCTAGCCAAAAACATTCAGTACTTC. The whole variable domain, filled in from reference TRBV5-1 and TRBJ2-4, reads KAGVTQTPRYLIKTRGQQVTLSCSPISGHRSVSWYQQTPGQGLQFLFEYFSETQRNKGNFPGRFSGRQFSNSRSEMNVSTLELGDSALYLCASSSPDLAKNIQYFGAGTRLSVL.

V is TRBV12-3 or TRBV12-4 and J is TRBJ2-6; 8 nucleotides agree with TRBD2. The CDR3 covers 14 residues. Germline trimming cut 6 bases from V and 12 bases from J; bases unmatched to any gene: 10. For the CDR3, the DNA is TGTGCCAGCAGCAGAGGCCAGCGGGGGCCCGTCCTGACTTTC. Amino acid sequence: CASSRGQRGPVLTF.

In this sample, this clonotype turned up a few times. The chain combines TRBV29-1 with TRBJ2-2, with D possibly TRBD2 on 6 matching bases. Deletions cut 6 bases from V and 3 bases from J, with 11 bases between. CDR3 length: 13 residues. Looked up from germline, CDR1 is SQVTM and CDR2 is ANQGSEA. CDR3 nucleotides: TGCAGCGTAACCGGGACTGACACCGGGGAGCTGTTTTTT. This gives the protein CSVTGTDTGELFF.

The chain employs TRBV20-1 and TRBJ1-5; D is uncertain. Germline CDR1 and CDR2: DFQATT and SNEGSKA (reference sequence). Trimming removed 1 base at V and 3 bases at J, with 22 bases between. The CDR3 has 18 amino acids. The CDR3 DNA sequence: TGCAGTGCTAGAGGTGCGGGTAAAACTCTTGGGAACAATCAGCCCCAGCATTTT. This codes for CSARGAGKTLGNNQPQHF.

This sequence joins TRBV4-1 and TRBJ2-5; 7 bases are a match to TRBD2. This CDR3 has 15 residues. V trimming: 1 base; J trimming: 9 bases; junction bases outside the gene matches: 11. The germline gives CDR1 MGHRA, CDR2 YSYEKL. The CDR3 bases are TGCGCCAGCAGCCAAGCGGGGGGATCGCTTAGGGCCCAGTACTTC. Translated: CASSQAGGSLRAQYF.

This clonotype was observed many times. This chain links TRBV5-4 with TRBJ2-4, with TRBD1 matching over 8 bases. Per the germline V gene, CDR1 is SGHNT and CDR2 is YYREEE (reference sequence). This CDR3 has 16 residues. The trim removed 1 base at V and 3 bases at J, leaving 6 bases unmatched. CDR3 residues: CASSLSQGAVKNIQYF. CDR3 sequence (DNA): TGTGCCAGCAGCTTGAGTCAGGGGGCGGTCAAAAACATTCAGTACTTC. The full variable domain, rest sourced from reference TRBV5-4 and TRBJ2-4, is ETGVTQSPTHLIKTRGQQVTLRCSSQSGHNTVSWYQQALGQGPQFIFQYYREEENGRGNFPPRFSGLQFPNYSSELNVNALELDDSALYLCASSLSQGAVKNIQYFGAGTRLSVL.

This clonotype was detected only a few times. The chain combines TRBV6-2 or TRBV6-3 with TRBJ2-4, with 10 positions matching TRBD2. Germline CDR1 is MNHEY and CDR2 is SVGEGT. J gave up 2 bases and V 7 bases, and 5 bases lay outside the gene matches. The CDR3 loop spans 15 amino acids. The CDR3 DNA reads TGTGCCAGCACTCGGACTAGCGGTCCCAAAAACATTCAGTACTTC. Its translation is CASTRTSGPKNIQYF.

V is TRBV29-1 and J is TRBJ2-1; D is perhaps TRBD1 (5 bases). The V gene lost 4 bases and the J gene lost 6 bases, with 19 bases spanning the gap. This CDR3 contains 15 residues. Per germline, CDR1 SQVTM and CDR2 ANQGSEA. CDR3 in DNA: TGCAGCGTTGCCCCGTTCCAGGGTAGGGCCAATGAGCAGTTCTTC. Translation: CSVAPFQGRANEQFF.

The CDR3 DNA follows: TGTGCCAGCAGTTTGGGGACTAAAAATGAGCAGTTCTTC. This translates into CASSLGTKNEQFF. The chain couples TRBV12-3 or TRBV12-4 to TRBJ2-1; TRBD2 matches 7 bases. The CDR3 loop spans 13 amino acids. J gave up 7 bases and V 3 bases, and 3 bases lay outside the gene matches.